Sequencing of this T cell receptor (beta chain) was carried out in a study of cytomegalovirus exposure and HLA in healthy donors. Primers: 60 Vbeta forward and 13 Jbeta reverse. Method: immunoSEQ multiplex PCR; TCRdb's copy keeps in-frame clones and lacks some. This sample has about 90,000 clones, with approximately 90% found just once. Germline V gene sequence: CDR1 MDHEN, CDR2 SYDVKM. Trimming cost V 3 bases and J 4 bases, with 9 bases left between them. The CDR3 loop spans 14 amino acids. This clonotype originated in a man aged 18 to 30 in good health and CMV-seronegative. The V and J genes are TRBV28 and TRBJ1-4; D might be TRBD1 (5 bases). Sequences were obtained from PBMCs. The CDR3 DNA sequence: TGTGCCAGCAGTTTTCAGGGTCTTAATGAAAAACTGTTTTTT. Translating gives CASSFQGLNEKLFF. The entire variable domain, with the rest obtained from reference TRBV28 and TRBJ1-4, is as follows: DVKVTQSSRYLVKRTGEKVFLECVQDMDHENMFWYRQDPGLGLRLIYFSYDVKMKEKGDIPEGYSVSREKKERFSLILESASTNQTSMYLCASSFQGLNEKLFFGSGTQLSVL.